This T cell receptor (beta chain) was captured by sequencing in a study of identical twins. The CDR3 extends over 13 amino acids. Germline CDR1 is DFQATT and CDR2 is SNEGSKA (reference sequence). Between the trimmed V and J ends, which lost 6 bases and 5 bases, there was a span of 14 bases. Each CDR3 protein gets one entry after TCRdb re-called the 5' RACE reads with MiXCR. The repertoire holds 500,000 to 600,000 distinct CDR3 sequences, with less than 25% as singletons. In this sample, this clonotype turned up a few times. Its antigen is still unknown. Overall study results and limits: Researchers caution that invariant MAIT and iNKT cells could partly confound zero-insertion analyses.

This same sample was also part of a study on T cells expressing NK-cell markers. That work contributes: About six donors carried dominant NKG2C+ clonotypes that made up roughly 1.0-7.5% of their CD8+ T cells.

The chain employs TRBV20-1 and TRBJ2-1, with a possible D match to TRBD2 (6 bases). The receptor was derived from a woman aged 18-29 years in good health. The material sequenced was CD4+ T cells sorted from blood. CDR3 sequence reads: CSADGTGDNEQFF. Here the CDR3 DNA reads TGCAGTGCGGACGGCACGGGGGACAATGAGCAGTTCTTC.